This TCR beta chain derives from a study of T-cell reconstitution after alpha-beta-depleted transplantation in children. This CDR3 comprises 21 residues. V trimming: 5 bases; J trimming: 3 bases; junction bases outside the gene matches: 26. Looked up from germline, CDR1 is SGHAT and CDR2 is FQDESV (reference sequence). It was with unique molecular identifiers that the TCRbeta library was prepared. TCRdb passed the PCR reads through MiXCR, listing each CDR3 protein once. The sample carries around 600,000 distinct CDR3 sequences, roughly 10% recorded once. This chain connects TRBV11-1 to TRBJ2-7, with TRBD2 matching 9 bases. The sequence derives from a human donor who donated a stem cell graft to a child with acute myeloid leukemia. The input for sequencing was PBMCs from the stem cell graft donor, taken from the stem cell graft. The CDR3 nucleotides are TGTGCCAGCAGCACAGTGGTGGGGGTAGCGGGAGCCAACCGGGACCTCTACGAGCAGTACTTC. It translates to CASSTVVGVAGANRDLYEQYF.